This T cell receptor (beta chain) was captured in a study of shared clonotypes between healthy human individuals. Healthy HIV-negative adults with no recent acute infections or vaccinations were recruited as donors. Of note for this clone: Its specificity is unknown.

The study, taken as a whole, reports: Exclusively blood specimens were collected; tissue repertoires likely differ.

TCRdb keeps only in-frame clones here, not all; method: immunoSEQ multiplex PCR. This table holds 2 million to 2.5 million clones, approximately 94% found once. This CDR3 contains 14 residues. Germline V gene data show CDR1 as SGHDT and CDR2 as YYEEEE. V lost 4 bases to trimming and J lost 0 bases, with 10 bases between them. The chain couples TRBV5-6 to TRBJ1-2; the D is unclear. The sequence was collected from a man aged 18 to 30 in good health. Some clones in this sample may be carry-over from other donors' samples. Specimen: naive CD4+ T cells from PBMCs. Subset defined: CD45RA+ positively selected. The CDR3 sequence: CASSVHGANYGYTF. The CDR3 DNA is TGTGCCAGCAGCGTGCATGGAGCTAACTATGGCTACACCTTC.